Following are 28 T cell receptor beta chains from one sample sequenced in a study of blood T cell repertoires in COVID-19. TCRdb keeps only in-frame clones here, not all; method: immunoSEQ multiplex PCR. The sample holds some 390,000 clones, 75% to 90% seen once. The sequenced sample was PBMCs or T cells enriched from blood (not recorded which). These receptor sequences come from a man under 40 who had recovered from COVID-19.

V usage is TRBV19 and J usage is TRBJ2-2; tentative D call: TRBD2 (5 bases). Trimming removed 7 bases from V and 5 bases from J, with 11 bases in between. This CDR3 spans 13 amino acids. Germline V gene sequence: CDR1 LNHDA, CDR2 SQIVND (reference sequence). The CDR3 region is CASTSLGTGELFF. In DNA, the CDR3 is TGTGCCAGTACCTCACTAGGGACCGGGGAGCTGTTTTTT. Supplemented by reference TRBV19 and TRBJ2-2, the full variable domain reads DGGITQSPKYLFRKEGQNVTLSCEQNLNHDAMYWYRQDPGQGLRLIYYSQIVNDFQKGDIAEGYSVSREKKESFPLTVTSAQKNPTAFYLCASTSLGTGELFFGEGSRLTVL.

This clone was recorded only once. V and J are TRBV5-6 and TRBJ1-2; no reliable D call. Looked up from germline, CDR1 is SGHDT and CDR2 is YYEEEE. This CDR3 comprises 14 residues. Trimming cost V 2 bases and J 0 bases, with 8 bases left between them. In DNA, the CDR3 is TGTGCCAGCAGCTTTATCGGGACTAACTATGGCTACACCTTC. It translates to CASSFIGTNYGYTF.

The V gene is TRBV12-3 or TRBV12-4, the J gene TRBJ2-1; D is uncertain. The germline V and J ends were trimmed by 6 bases and 7 bases, with 10 bases remaining between them. The CDR3 contains 12 residues. CDR3 DNA: TGTGCCAGCAGGCTAGTTAGGAATGAGCAGTTCTTC. Residues: CASRLVRNEQFF.

The rearrangement uses TRBV27 and TRBJ1-1, with a possible D match to TRBD1 (5 bases). V lost 4 bases and J lost 4, with 13 bases in between. Germline loops: CDR1 MNHEY, CDR2 SMNVEV (reference sequence). The CDR3 totals 14 residues. The CDR3 DNA reads TGTGCCAGCAGTTCCCGAGGAGGGGCCACTGAAGCTTTCTTT. Its translation is CASSSRGGATEAFF.

The V gene is TRBV4-1, the J gene TRBJ2-7, with D unclear. V was trimmed by 6 bases and J by 4 bases, leaving 16 bases between them. The length of the CDR3 is 14 residues. The germline CDR1 and CDR2 sequences are MGHRA and YSYEKL. This chain's CDR3 is CASSITLREYEQYF. DNA of the CDR3: TGCGCCAGCAGTATAACGTTGAGAGAATACGAGCAGTACTTC.

This sequence joins TRBV5-8 and TRBJ2-5; D uncertain. V was pared by 4 bases and J by 1 base, with 8 bases between. Germline CDR1 reads SGHTS; CDR2 reads YDEGEE. CDR3 size: 13 residues. In DNA, the CDR3 is TGTGCCAGCAGCCAGACATTCCAAGAGACCCAGTACTTC. It codes for CASSQTFQETQYF.

The chain links TRBV18 to TRBJ2-7, with a tentative D call TRBD2 (6 bases). The CDR3 runs 15 residues. V was clipped by 2 bases and J by 0 bases, with 11 bases between them. The germline V gene has CDR1 KGHSH and CDR2 LQKENI. This chain's CDR3 is CASSPRSGSSYEQYF. CDR3 nucleotides: TGTGCCAGCTCACCAAGGTCCGGGAGCTCCTACGAGCAGTACTTC.

The rearrangement links TRBV24-1 to TRBJ1-5, with 9 nucleotides matching TRBD1. CDR3 length equals 16 residues. Germline trimming cut 4 bases from V and 3 bases from J; bases unmatched to any gene: 6. Per germline, CDR1 KGHDR and CDR2 SFDVKD. This chain's CDR3 is CATSDRGQGLNQPQHF. CDR3 coding DNA: TGTGCCACCAGTGACCGTGGACAGGGGCTCAATCAGCCCCAGCATTTT.

This clone was detected once. V is TRBV11-2 and J is TRBJ2-1, with TRBD2 matching over 10 bases. This CDR3 comprises 17 residues. Trimming cost V 2 bases and J 0 bases; bases outside gene matches: 4. Germline CDR1 and CDR2: SGHAT and FQNNGV. CDR3 bases: TGTGCCAGCAGCTTAAGTCGACTAGCGGGCTCCTACAATGAGCAGTTCTTC. Translated: CASSLSRLAGSYNEQFF.

The chain carries TRBV12-3 or TRBV12-4 and TRBJ1-2; 10 bases are shared with TRBD1. J was trimmed by 8 bases and V by 6 bases; bases with no gene match: 6. The CDR3 has 13 amino acids. The CDR3 loop reads CASSSTGGRGYTF. The CDR3 coding sequence is TGTGCCAGCAGCTCGACAGGGGGCCGAGGCTACACCTTC.

This rearrangement joins TRBV19 to TRBJ1-1, with 8 nucleotides matching TRBD1. Germline values: CDR1 LNHDA, CDR2 SQIVND (reference sequence). The CDR3 contains 13 residues. Trimming removed 9 bases from V and 4 bases from J; junction bases left unmatched: 7. The CDR3 DNA is TGTGCCAGCCGGACAACAGGGGGCACTGAAGCTTTCTTT. This codes for CASRTTGGTEAFF.

V is TRBV2 and J is TRBJ1-6; 9 positions match TRBD1. V dropped 1 base and J dropped 8; count of bases not matched to a gene: 0. Per the germline V gene, CDR1 is SNHLY and CDR2 is FYNNEI. The length of the CDR3 is 14 residues. CDR3 bases: TGTGCCAGCAGTGAAGGGACAGGGGATTCACCCCTCCACTTT. This gives the protein CASSEGTGDSPLHF.

The V call is TRBV4-2, the J call TRBJ2-3; 7 bases match TRBD1. The junction had 4 bases not matched to a gene; V was cut back by 0 bases and J by 4 bases. CDR1 and CDR2 from the germline V gene are LGHNA and YNFKEQ. The CDR3 spans 15 residues. CDR3 DNA sequence: TGTGCCAGCAGCCAAGATCGGCAGGGGGCAGATACGCAGTATTTT. Translation: CASSQDRQGADTQYF.

The genes are TRBV11-2 and TRBJ1-6, with D maybe TRBD1 (5 bases). This CDR3 is 15 amino acids long. Germline V gene data show CDR1 as SGHAT and CDR2 as FQNNGV. V was shortened by 2 bases and J by 6 bases, with 11 bases between the two germline ends. The CDR3 DNA reads TGTGCCAGCAGCTTATTCGGAGGGGCTAATTCACCCCTCCACTTT. It is translated as CASSLFGGANSPLHF.

The V gene is TRBV28, the J gene TRBJ1-6, with D uncertain. The V and J ends lost 3 bases and 5 bases respectively, with 8 bases between them. The CDR3 is made up of 14 amino acids. Germline loops: CDR1 MDHEN, CDR2 SYDVKM. The CDR3 bases are TGTGCCAGCAGTTTGTACGGGAATAATTCACCCCTCCACTTT. Its protein is CASSLYGNNSPLHF.

This rearrangement joins TRBV12-5 to TRBJ1-5; tentative D call: TRBD1 (5 bases). Germline CDR1 reads LGHNT; CDR2 reads FRNRAP. This CDR3 has 14 amino acids. The V and J ends lost 6 bases and 4 bases respectively, with 13 bases between them. The CDR3 nucleotides read TGTGCTAGTGGAACCGACAGTATTAATCAGCCCCAGCATTTT. This codes for CASGTDSINQPQHF.

This clone was seen a single time. The chain combines TRBV9 with TRBJ2-7, with no clear D. The length of the CDR3 is 14 residues. V lost 5 bases, J lost 2 bases, and 14 bases lay in between. Germline loops: CDR1 SGDLS, CDR2 YYNGEE. CDR3 coding DNA: TGTGCCAGCAGTGGGCCCGACGATCCCTACGAGCAGTACTTC. Amino acids: CASSGPDDPYEQYF.

The chain combines TRBV10-1 with TRBJ2-7; perhaps TRBD1 as D (6 bases). Trimming shortened V by 7 bases and J by 6 bases, and 16 bases separated the two germline ends. Germline assignment: CDR1 WNHNN and CDR2 SYGVQD (reference sequence). The CDR3 has 13 residues. DNA for the CDR3: TGCGCCAGCACTCAGTACAGGGACGGCGAGCAGTACTTC. It translates to CASTQYRDGEQYF.

The chain is built from TRBV12-3 or TRBV12-4 and TRBJ2-5, with D perhaps TRBD2 (5 bases). The ends were cut back, 2 bases at V and 4 bases at J, with 8 bases in the middle. This CDR3 has 13 amino acids. The CDR3 nucleotides are TGTGCCAGCAGTTTATCGGGGAGAGAGACCCAGTACTTC. Its translation: CASSLSGRETQYF.

The chain's CDR3 is CASSVGGTGNEQFF. In nucleotides, the CDR3 is TGTGCCAGCAGCGTAGGAGGGACAGGCAATGAGCAGTTCTTC. The chain is built from TRBV9 and TRBJ2-1; 8 bases fit TRBD1. Looked up from germline, CDR1 is SGDLS and CDR2 is YYNGEE. This CDR3 region has 14 residues. V was pared by 0 bases and J by 6 bases, with 2 bases of the junction left unmatched.

The genes are TRBV6-7 and TRBJ1-3; weak D call: TRBD1 (6 bases). TRBV6-7 is reported as an ORF; its role is uncertain. The CDR3 sequence is 15 residues long. The V and J ends lost 4 bases and 2 bases respectively, with 12 bases between them. CDR3 nucleotide sequence: TGTGCCAGCAGTTCCCGGGACAATGCTGGAAACACCATATATTTT. Translation gives CASSSRDNAGNTIYF.

V gene TRBV11-2 combines with J gene TRBJ2-7; 11 bases match TRBD1. The germline V gene has CDR1 SGHAT and CDR2 FQNNGV. V dropped 1 base and J dropped 2; count of bases not matched to a gene: 4. The CDR3 is made up of 16 amino acids. The CDR3 bases are TGTGCCAGCAGCTTAGCCCGGACAGGGGGCGCCTACGAGCAGTACTTC. It is translated as CASSLARTGGAYEQYF.

The chain recombines TRBV7-9 with TRBJ2-1; 11 bases are a match to TRBD2. CDR1 is SEHNR and CDR2 is FQNEAQ in the germline V gene (reference sequence). V shed 10 bases, J shed 8 bases, and the junction held 10 bases outside the gene matches. This CDR3 is built from 14 residues. CDR3 coding DNA: TGTGCCACCCAACTAGCGGGAGTAGGCCATGAGCAGTTCTTC. Its translation: CATQLAGVGHEQFF. Drawing the rest from reference TRBV7-9 and TRBJ2-1, the complete variable domain is DTGVSQNPRHKITKRGQNVTFRCDPISEHNRLYWYRQTLGQGPEFLTYFQNEAQLEKSRLLSDRFSAERPKGSFSTLEIQRTEQGDSAMYLCATQLAGVGHEQFFGPGTRLTVL.

The chain carries TRBV18 and TRBJ2-5, with 10 bases lining up with TRBD2. The CDR3 is 16 residues long. CDR1 and CDR2 (germline): KGHSH, LQKENI. Trimming took 5 bases from V and 5 from J; bases not matched to a gene: 11. The CDR3 DNA follows: TGTGCCAGCTCAATGAGCGACCTAGCGGGAGTGGAGACCCAGTACTTC. It codes for CASSMSDLAGVETQYF.

This clone was detected a few times. Distinct nucleotide sequences in the sample also encode this CDR3. The rearrangement joins TRBV5-1 to TRBJ2-7, with 10 bases matching TRBD1. CDR3 length: 14 amino acids. Germline CDR1 reads SGHRS; CDR2 reads YFSETQ. V was clipped by 4 bases and J by 5 bases; unmatched bases: 6. The CDR3 sequence is CASSLGQGFHEQYF. The CDR3 bases are TGCGCCAGCAGCCTGGGACAGGGGTTCCACGAGCAGTACTTC.

The J gene is TRBJ2-5, the V gene TRBV28; D is unclear. The length of the CDR3 is 11 residues. Looked up from germline, CDR1 is MDHEN and CDR2 is SYDVKM. Trimming took 5 bases from V and 5 from J, leaving 6 bases between them. CDR3 bases: TGTGCCAGCAGTGTCGCGGAGACCCAGTACTTC. The encoded protein is CASSVAETQYF.

This chain joins TRBV19 and TRBJ1-5, with D possibly being TRBD1 (5 bases). The CDR3 contains 16 residues. The germline gives CDR1 LNHDA, CDR2 SQIVND (reference sequence). The ends were cut back, 6 bases at V and 2 bases at J, with 17 bases in the middle. CDR3 residues: CASSNGWGAGNQPQHF. CDR3 bases: TGTGCCAGTAGCAACGGCTGGGGCGCGGGCAATCAGCCCCAGCATTTT.

This chain uses TRBV5-1 with TRBJ1-1; 7 bases are a match to TRBD1. Per germline, CDR1 SGHRS and CDR2 YFSETQ. CDR3 length equals 14 residues. The V and J ends lost 3 bases and 1 base, in that order; junction bases with no gene match: 3. As DNA, the CDR3 is TGCGCCAGCAGCTGGGGACAGACGAACACTGAAGCTTTCTTT. Residues: CASSWGQTNTEAFF.